The T cell receptor beta chain described here comes from a study of blood T cell repertoires in COVID-19. Study information: Samples representing acute and convalescent COVID-19 were sourced from the United States, Italy and Spain. T cells, B-cell-depleted T cells, or PBMCs provided the cDNA or gDNA that served as material.

Assay: immunoSEQ multiplex PCR; the TCRdb copy retains only in-frame clones and omits some. The sample shows approximately 130,000 clones, around 86% of them seen only once. Clinical histories supplied by participants themselves formed the basis of cohort assignment. Cohort 3 donors were reported recovered after two negative PCRs, clearance, or symptom resolution. CDR3 length: 15 amino acids. Trimming cost V 3 bases and J 1 base; bases outside gene matches: 1. The germline CDR1 and CDR2 sequences are KGHSH and LQKENI. Sample: PBMCs or T cells enriched from blood (not recorded which). This chain joins TRBV18 and TRBJ2-2, with 8 bases that match TRBD1. The sequence was collected from a man aged 25 to 40 who had recovered from COVID-19. CDR3 sequence: CASSPDRVNTGELFF. CDR3 coding DNA: TGTGCCAGCTCACCGGACAGGGTGAACACCGGGGAGCTGTTTTTT.